These 17 T cell receptor beta chains were sequenced from one sample in a study of CD8 T cells in ankylosing spondylitis. TCRdb ran MiXCR on the 5' RACE reads and lists one entry per CDR3 protein. The data show about 340,000 distinct CDR3 sequences, with roughly 20% seen just once and around 13% held by the top ten. Material: blood, either unsorted or a sorted T cell fraction (not recorded which). These receptors all stem from a male donor with ankylosing spondylitis or in good health (not recorded which).

This clonotype has a handful of counts. The genes are TRBV12-3 or TRBV12-4 and TRBJ2-2; TRBD1 agrees at 10 bases. V lost 11 bases, J lost 0 bases, and 9 bases stayed unmatched. The length of the CDR3 is 16 residues. The CDR3 loop reads CAVRTGGPPNTGELFF. The CDR3 coding sequence is TGTGCCGTTCGGACAGGGGGTCCCCCGAACACCGGGGAGCTGTTTTTT.

The chain joins TRBV30 to TRBJ2-7; D is ambiguous. Trimming left V 3 bases short and J 6 bases short, with 15 bases between. In germline, CDR1 is GTSNPN, CDR2 SVGIG (reference sequence). The CDR3 spans 13 residues. CDR3 nucleotide sequence: TGTGCCTGGAGCCAGTCCCAGGCCTTCGAGCAGTACTTC. Translation gives CAWSQSQAFEQYF. Using reference TRBV30 and TRBJ2-7 for the parts outside the CDR3, the full variable domain is SQTIHQWPATLVQPVGSPLSLECTVEGTSNPNLYWYRQAAGRGLQLLFYSVGIGQISSEVPQNLSASRPQDRQFILSSKKLLLSDSGFYLCAWSQSQAFEQYFGPGTRLTVT.

This chain connects TRBV7-9 to TRBJ2-5, with D tentatively TRBD1 (5 bases). The CDR3 spans 12 residues. The germline V and J ends were trimmed by 7 bases and 5 bases, with 11 bases remaining between them. The germline CDR1 and CDR2 sequences are SEHNR and FQNEAQ (reference sequence). This CDR3 is CASNGRVETQYF. The DNA of the CDR3 is TGTGCCAGCAACGGCAGGGTTGAGACCCAGTACTTC.

The chain recombines TRBV7-3 with TRBJ2-1; D call uncertain. Germline V gene data show CDR1 as SGHTA and CDR2 as FQGTGA. The CDR3 length is 16 residues. Trimming pared 3 bases from V and 0 bases from J, leaving 12 bases between. The CDR3 sequence: CASSFAGPSSYNEQFF. As DNA, the CDR3 is TGTGCCAGCAGCTTTGCCGGCCCGAGCTCCTACAATGAGCAGTTCTTC.

The chain combines TRBV9 with TRBJ2-1; tentative D call: TRBD2 (7 bases). Germline CDR1 SGDLS, CDR2 YYNGEE. The length of the CDR3 is 16 residues. The V gene lost 4 bases and the J gene lost 15 bases, with 29 bases spanning the gap. This CDR3 is CASSPRRAGALGRLFF. Written as DNA, the CDR3 is TGTGCCAGCAGCCCCCGGAGGGCGGGGGCCCTTGGAAGACTGTTCTTC.

This clonotype appeared a few times. The chain carries TRBV9 and TRBJ2-1; D unclear. CDR1 and CDR2 (germline): SGDLS, YYNGEE. The CDR3 has 12 residues. The V and J ends lost 4 bases and 8 bases respectively, with 10 bases between them. DNA for the CDR3: TGTGCCAGCAGCATACTCCCCGATGAGCAGTTCTTC. It yields the protein CASSILPDEQFF.

V and J are TRBV11-1 and TRBJ2-7, with D possibly being TRBD1 or TRBD2 (6 bases each). From germline, CDR1 is SGHAT and CDR2 FQDESV (reference sequence). The CDR3 has 18 residues. Trimming stripped 0 bases from V and 0 bases from J, with 18 bases between. In nucleotides, the CDR3 is TGTGCCAGCAGCTTAGCATCGGGGCGGGACACCCGCTCCTACGAGCAGTACTTC. It is translated as CASSLASGRDTRSYEQYF.

This clonotype was seen a handful of times. J is TRBJ2-1 and V is TRBV11-2; no reliable D call. CDR1 and CDR2 (germline): SGHAT, FQNNGV. Trimming shortened V by 0 bases and J by 0 bases, and 21 bases separated the two germline ends. The CDR3 is 20 amino acids. CDR3 in amino acids: CASSLEIAMGRSRSYNEQFF. CDR3 sequence (DNA): TGTGCCAGCAGCTTAGAGATCGCGATGGGTCGAAGTCGCTCCTACAATGAGCAGTTCTTC.

This sequence joins TRBV6-5 and TRBJ2-5, with TRBD1 identical over 8 bases. CDR3 size: 13 residues. The ends lost 4 bases at V and 4 bases at J; junction bases unmatched: 2. CDR1 MNHEY and CDR2 SVGAGI come from the germline V gene. This CDR3 reads CASSSDRVETQYF. The CDR3 bases are TGTGCCAGCAGTTCGGACAGGGTAGAGACCCAGTACTTC.

This clonotype was counted between two and nine times. The chain couples TRBV5-6 to TRBJ1-1, with D uncertain. The V and J ends lost 0 bases and 1 base respectively, with 10 bases between them. Germline-derived CDR1 and CDR2 are SGHDT and YYEEEE. The CDR3 is 15 residues long. In nucleotides, the CDR3 is TGTGCCAGCAGCTTGGGGTGGACGGCGAACACTGAAGCTTTCTTT. Encoded protein: CASSLGWTANTEAFF.

This clonotype was observed a few times. The CDR3 is CASSHTAGVADTQYF. Here the CDR3 DNA reads TGCGCCAGCAGCCATACAGCGGGGGTAGCAGATACGCAGTATTTT. This rearrangement joins TRBV4-1 to TRBJ2-3, with TRBD2 identical over 8 bases. Germline V gene data show CDR1 as MGHRA and CDR2 as YSYEKL. V dropped 3 bases and J dropped 4; count of bases not matched to a gene: 6. The CDR3 spans 15 residues.

This clonotype was observed a handful of times. The chain links TRBV2 to TRBJ2-5; TRBD2 matches 9 bases. J lost 3 bases, V lost 3 bases, and 8 bases had no gene match. CDR1 is SNHLY, CDR2 FYNNEI, per germline. The length of the CDR3 is 16 residues. CDR3 sequence (DNA): TGTGCCAGCAGTGATTGGGCTAGCGGGGAGGAAGAGACCCAGTACTTC. Its translation: CASSDWASGEEETQYF.

The sample holds a few counts of this clonotype. V usage is TRBV9 and J usage is TRBJ2-1; D may be TRBD1 or TRBD2 (7 bases each). This CDR3 is 15 amino acids long. Germline-derived CDR1 and CDR2 are SGDLS and YYNGEE. Trimming cost V 0 bases and J 6 bases, with 13 bases left between them. The CDR3 DNA reads TGTGCCAGCAGCGTAGCAGGGGGGGGGCCCAATGAGCAGTTCTTC. It is translated as CASSVAGGGPNEQFF.

In this sample, this clonotype turned up a few times. The chain combines TRBV27 with TRBJ1-1; D is uncertain. The CDR3 length is 12 residues. V gave up 4 bases and J gave up 1 base, with 4 bases separating them. Germline values: CDR1 MNHEY, CDR2 SMNVEV (reference sequence). The CDR3 nucleotides are TGTGCCAGCAGTTCATGGAACACTGAAGCTTTCTTT. It encodes CASSSWNTEAFF.

The genes are TRBV9 and TRBJ2-7, with D possibly being TRBD2 (5 bases). The ends were cut back, 1 base at V and 4 bases at J, with 9 bases in the middle. CDR1 is SGDLS, CDR2 YYNGEE, per germline. This CDR3 spans 13 amino acids. For the CDR3, the DNA is TGTGCCAGCAGCGTAAGCGAGGGATACGAGCAGTACTTC. Protein sequence: CASSVSEGYEQYF.

This clonotype was observed a few times. CDR3 coding DNA: TGTGCCAGCAATTTTAGCGGGGCTACAAGGTACACAGATACGCAGTATTTT. Its translation is CASNFSGATRYTDTQYF. This chain joins TRBV21-1 and TRBJ2-3; the D call in the table, TRBD2, was not verified against the DNA. TRBV21-1 is labeled a pseudogene. The CDR3 is 17 residues long.

This clonotype was seen a handful of times. V and J are TRBV14 and TRBJ2-3, with D perhaps TRBD1 or TRBD2 (6 bases each). Trimming left V 0 bases short and J 2 bases short, with 12 bases between. CDR3 length: 16 residues. Germline CDR1 reads SGHDN; CDR2 reads FVKESK. CDR3 region: CASSQDEGGPTDTQYF. The CDR3 DNA is TGTGCCAGCAGCCAAGACGAGGGGGGCCCCACAGATACGCAGTATTTT.